These 9 T cell receptor beta chains originate from one sample sequenced in a study of brain metastases from non-small cell lung cancer. The repertoire was sequenced with immunoSEQ multiplex PCR; TCRdb's copy has only in-frame clones and lacks some. The data contain around 1,000 clones, about 87% of them singletons. The sample comprised tumor-adjacent normal tissue. The receptor source for this set is a donor older than 35 with non-small cell lung cancer.

This rearrangement joins TRBV28 to TRBJ1-1; TRBD1 aligns across 12 bases. The CDR3 covers 16 residues. The germline gives CDR1 MDHEN, CDR2 SYDVKM. The V and J ends lost 3 bases and 0 bases, in that order; junction bases with no gene match: 2. The DNA of the CDR3 is TGTGCCAGCAGTTTCCGGGACAGGGGGCTGAACACTGAAGCTTTCTTT. This codes for CASSFRDRGLNTEAFF.

The rearrangement uses TRBV7-2 and TRBJ2-2; TRBD1 matches at 9 bases. The trim removed 3 bases at V and 5 bases at J, leaving 10 bases unmatched. CDR1 and CDR2 (germline): SGHTA, FQGNSA. The CDR3 covers 17 residues. The CDR3 nucleotides are TGTGCCAGCAGCTTGCAAACCGGGACAGGGTTAACCGGGGAGCTGTTTTTT. This gives the protein CASSLQTGTGLTGELFF.

The rearrangement links TRBV4-2 to TRBJ1-4; D is possibly TRBD1 (6 bases). Germline CDR1 and CDR2: LGHNA and YNFKEQ. Trimming removed 4 bases from V and 6 bases from J, with 15 bases in between. The CDR3 length is 15 residues. The CDR3 sequence is CASSPTGRVDEKLFF. The CDR3 DNA reads TGTGCCAGCAGCCCTACAGGGAGAGTGGATGAAAAACTGTTTTTT.

The V gene is TRBV12-5, the J gene TRBJ1-2; a possible D gene is TRBD1 (6 bases). The CDR3 consists of 15 residues. Per germline, CDR1 LGHNT and CDR2 FRNRAP. Trimming shortened V by 3 bases and J by 8 bases, and 19 bases separated the two germline ends. The CDR3 loop is CASGLSGHPAGGYTF. CDR3 nucleotide sequence: TGTGCTAGTGGTTTATCGGGACACCCCGCGGGGGGCTACACCTTC.

V and J are TRBV19 and TRBJ2-3; D not certain. Germline V CDR1 and CDR2: LNHDA, SQIVND (reference sequence). The CDR3 has 15 amino acids. The V end lost 3 bases, the J end lost 0 bases, and 10 bases lay between the germline ends. The CDR3 coding sequence is TGTGCCAGTAGTATGGGAATAACTAGCACAGATACGCAGTATTTT. This codes for CASSMGITSTDTQYF.

This clone appeared a single time. The chain couples TRBV10-2 to TRBJ1-1; TRBD1 is a possible D gene (5 bases). The CDR3 runs to 11 residues. Germline V gene lookup returns CDR1 WSHSY and CDR2 SAAADI. The V end was cut by 8 bases, the J end by 4 bases, with 8 bases between. The CDR3 is CASGGGTEAFF. The CDR3 bases are TGCGCCAGCGGGGGGGGCACTGAAGCTTTCTTT.

This chain joins TRBV5-1 and TRBJ2-1, with 7 bases matching TRBD1. Germline assignment: CDR1 SGHRS and CDR2 YFSETQ. This CDR3 spans 16 amino acids. J gave up 9 bases and V 0 bases, and 12 bases lay outside the gene matches. DNA for the CDR3: TGCGCCAGCAGCTTGGCTCCGACAGGGTCAGTTGGTGAGCAGTTCTTC. Translating it yields CASSLAPTGSVGEQFF.

V usage is TRBV5-1 and J usage is TRBJ2-1; 12 bases match TRBD2. The CDR3 has 15 amino acids. V dropped 4 bases and J dropped 8; count of bases not matched to a gene: 7. Germline V gene data show CDR1 as SGHRS and CDR2 as YFSETQ. CDR3 protein: CASSLLAGGQDEQFF. Here the CDR3 DNA reads TGCGCCAGCAGCCTCCTAGCGGGGGGGCAGGATGAGCAGTTCTTC.

This chain uses TRBV19 with TRBJ1-5, with D possibly TRBD1 on 5 matching bases. Between the trimmed V and J ends, which lost 7 bases and 3 bases, there was a span of 19 bases. This CDR3 has 16 residues. CDR1 is LNHDA, CDR2 SQIVND, per germline (reference sequence). CDR3 in amino acids: CASTPTETESNQPQHF. CDR3 nucleotide sequence: TGTGCCAGTACTCCTACCGAGACAGAATCCAATCAGCCCCAGCATTTT. Full variable domain (outside the CDR3, taken from reference TRBV19 and TRBJ1-5): DGGITQSPKYLFRKEGQNVTLSCEQNLNHDAMYWYRQDPGQGLRLIYYSQIVNDFQKGDIAEGYSVSREKKESFPLTVTSAQKNPTAFYLCASTPTETESNQPQHFGDGTRLSIL.